One sample yielded the 2 T cell receptor beta chains listed below, sequenced in a study of CD8+CD57+ T cells in acquired aplastic anemia. The TCR beta profiling, which covered VDJ combination and CDR3 sequence, was carried out using genomic DNA as the template. TCRdb called the reads again in MiXCR, with one record for every CDR3 protein. The sample lists roughly 200,000 distinct CDR3 sequences; around 63% were seen once. The sample consisted of sorted CD4+, CD8+, or CD8+CD57+ T cells (not recorded which) from PBMCs. The origin of the receptors is a human donor in good health.

Many counts were recorded for this clonotype. V and J are TRBV6-4 and TRBJ2-3, with D hard to call. Germline V gene lookup returns CDR1 MRHNA and CDR2 SNTAGT. There are 13 residues in the CDR3. Trimming took 5 bases from V and 0 from J, leaving 6 bases between them. CDR3 DNA sequence: TGTGCCAGCAGTCAGTCTAGCACAGATACGCAGTATTTT. Translated, it gives CASSQSSTDTQYF.

There are a few counts of this clonotype. The rearrangement joins TRBV11-2 to TRBJ2-1; D is ambiguous. V lost 1 base, J lost 9 bases, and 4 bases lay in between. This CDR3 comprises 11 residues. Germline V gene data show CDR1 as SGHAT and CDR2 as FQNNGV. This CDR3 is CASSLGAEQFF. The CDR3 DNA reads as TGTGCCAGCAGCTTAGGTGCTGAGCAGTTCTTC. The full variable domain, rest sourced from reference TRBV11-2 and TRBJ2-1, is EAGVAQSPRYKIIEKRQSVAFWCNPISGHATLYWYQQILGQGPKLLIQFQNNGVVDDSQLPKDRFSAERLKGVDSTLKIQPAKLEDSAVYLCASSLGAEQFFGPGTRLTVL.